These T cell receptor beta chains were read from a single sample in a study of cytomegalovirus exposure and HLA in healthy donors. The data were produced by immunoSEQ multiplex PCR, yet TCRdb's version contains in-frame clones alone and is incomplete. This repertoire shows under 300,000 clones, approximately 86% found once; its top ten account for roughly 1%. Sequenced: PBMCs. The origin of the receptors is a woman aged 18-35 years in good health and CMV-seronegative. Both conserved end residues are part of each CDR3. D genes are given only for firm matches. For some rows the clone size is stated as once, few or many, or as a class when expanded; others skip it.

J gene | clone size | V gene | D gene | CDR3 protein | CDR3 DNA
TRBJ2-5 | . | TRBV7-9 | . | CASSLARNIETQYF | TGTGCCAGCAGCTTAGCGCGGAATATCGAGACCCAGTACTTC
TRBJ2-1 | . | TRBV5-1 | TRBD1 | CASRMGQSNEQFF | TGCGCCAGCAGGATGGGACAGTCCAATGAGCAGTTCTTC
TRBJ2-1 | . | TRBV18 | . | CASSPPLGGVGNEQFF | TGTGCCAGCTCACCACCGCTAGGGGGAGTTGGGAATGAGCAGTTCTTC
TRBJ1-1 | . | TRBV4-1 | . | CASSQPLTGRRTEAFF | TGCGCCAGCAGCCAACCCCTGACAGGCCGAAGGACTGAAGCTTTCTTT
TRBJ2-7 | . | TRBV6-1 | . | CASSEAGQTYEQYF | TGTGCCAGCAGTGAGGCCGGACAGACCTACGAGCAGTACTTC
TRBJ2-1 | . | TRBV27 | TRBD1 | CASSLGDPLDRVWSNEQFF | TGTGCCAGCAGTTTAGGGGACCCCTTAGACAGGGTATGGTCTAATGAGCAGTTCTTC
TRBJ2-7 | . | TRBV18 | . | CASSTATGNEQYF | TGTGCCAGCTCCACTGCGACGGGGAACGAGCAGTACTTC
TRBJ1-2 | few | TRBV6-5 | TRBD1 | CASRRGQGIYGYTF | TGTGCCAGCAGAAGGGGACAGGGGATCTATGGCTACACCTTC
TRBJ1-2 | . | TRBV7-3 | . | CASSQEDSANYGYTF | TGTGCCAGCAGCCAAGAGGACAGCGCTAACTATGGCTACACCTTC
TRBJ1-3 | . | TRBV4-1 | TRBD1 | CASSQDASPRQGYTIYF | TGCGCCAGCAGCCAAGATGCCAGTCCCCGACAGGGGTACACCATATATTTT
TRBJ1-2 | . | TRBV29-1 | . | CSVGGLHYGYTF | TGCAGCGTTGGGGGACTGCATTATGGCTACACCTTC
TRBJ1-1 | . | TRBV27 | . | CASSGPNTEAFF | TGTGCCAGCAGTGGGCCGAACACTGAAGCTTTCTTT
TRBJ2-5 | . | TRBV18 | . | CASSPLGLGGETQYF | TGTGCCAGCTCACCACTTGGACTTGGCGGGGAGACCCAGTACTTC
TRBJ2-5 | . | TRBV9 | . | CASSGTLGGTQYF | TGTGCCAGCAGCGGGACCTTGGGGGGGACCCAGTACTTC
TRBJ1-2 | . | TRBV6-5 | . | CASSYSGTNYGYTF | TGTGCCAGCAGTTACTCCGGTACTAACTATGGCTACACCTTC
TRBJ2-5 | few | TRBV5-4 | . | CASSLVSGETQYF | TGTGCCAGCAGCTTGGTATCAGGGGAAACCCAGTACTTC
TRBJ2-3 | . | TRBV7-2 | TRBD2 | CASSLFLADTDTQYF | TGTGCCAGCAGCTTATTCCTAGCGGACACAGATACGCAGTATTTT
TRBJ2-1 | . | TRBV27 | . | CASSLGRNQEQFF | TGTGCCAGCAGTTTAGGCCGTAACCAAGAGCAGTTCTTC
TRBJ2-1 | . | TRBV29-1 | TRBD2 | CSVSGGVNEQFF | TGCAGCGTTAGTGGGGGGGTCAATGAGCAGTTCTTC
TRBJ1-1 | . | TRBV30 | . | CAWSGGRQAFF | TGTGCCTGGAGCGGAGGGAGGCAGGCTTTCTTT
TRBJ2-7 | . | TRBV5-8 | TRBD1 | CASSDRDRSYEQYF | TGTGCCAGCAGCGACCGGGACAGATCCTACGAGCAGTACTTC
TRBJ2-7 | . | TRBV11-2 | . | CASSLDGGRRNEQYF | TGTGCCAGCAGCTTAGATGGAGGGAGACGGAACGAGCAGTACTTC
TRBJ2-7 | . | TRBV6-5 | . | CASSYGAPTSSYEQYF | TGTGCCAGCAGTTATGGGGCACCAACCTCCTCCTACGAGCAGTACTTC
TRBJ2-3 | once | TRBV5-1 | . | CASSLAALGQDTQYF | TGCGCCAGCAGCTTGGCAGCGCTCGGCCAGGATACGCAGTATTTT
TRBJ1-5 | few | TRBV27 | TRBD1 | CASSEIGTGLNQPQHF | TGTGCCAGCAGTGAGATCGGGACAGGCCTCAATCAGCCCCAGCATTTT